This T cell receptor (beta chain) appears in the sequencing data of a study of blood T cell repertoires in COVID-19. Looked up from germline, CDR1 is MNHEY and CDR2 is SVGAGI. The CDR3 is 13 amino acids. V lost 5 bases and J lost 3; bases outside the gene matches: 2. Original analysis: Cell counts per sample came from amplifying reference gene primers. This table comes from immunoSEQ multiplex PCR, and its TCRdb copy is limited to in-frame clones, with some not included. Clone size and V and J calls were adopted from that table, with D and trimming inferred from the DNA. The data hold 65,000 to 85,000 clones, with over 70% observed a single time.

The chain employs TRBV6-5 and TRBJ2-7; 9 positions match TRBD2. Sequencing used peripheral blood. The sequence was obtained from a human donor in a cohort sampled during active COVID-19. The CDR3 sequence: CASSRTSVYEQYF. For the CDR3, the DNA is TGTGCCAGCAGTCGGACTAGCGTCTACGAGCAGTACTTC.